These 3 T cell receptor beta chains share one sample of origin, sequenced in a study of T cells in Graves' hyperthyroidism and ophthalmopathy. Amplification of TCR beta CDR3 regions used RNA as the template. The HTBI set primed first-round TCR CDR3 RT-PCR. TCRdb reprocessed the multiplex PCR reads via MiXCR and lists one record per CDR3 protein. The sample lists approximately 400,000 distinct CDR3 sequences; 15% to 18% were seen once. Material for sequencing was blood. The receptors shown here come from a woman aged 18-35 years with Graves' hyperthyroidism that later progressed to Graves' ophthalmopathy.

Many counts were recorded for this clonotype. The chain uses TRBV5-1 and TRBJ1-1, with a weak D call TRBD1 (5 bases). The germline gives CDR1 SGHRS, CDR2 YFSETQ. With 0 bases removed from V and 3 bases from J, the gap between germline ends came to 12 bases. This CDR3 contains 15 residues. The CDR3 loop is CASSLGGRGDTEAFF. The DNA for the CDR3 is TGCGCCAGCAGCTTGGGGGGACGGGGGGACACTGAAGCTTTCTTT.

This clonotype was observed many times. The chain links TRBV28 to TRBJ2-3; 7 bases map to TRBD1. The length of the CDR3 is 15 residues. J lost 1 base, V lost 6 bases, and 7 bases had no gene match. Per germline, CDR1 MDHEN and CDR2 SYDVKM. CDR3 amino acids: CASRPAGQGTDTQYF. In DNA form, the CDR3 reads TGTGCCAGCAGGCCTGCCGGACAGGGCACAGATACGCAGTATTTT.

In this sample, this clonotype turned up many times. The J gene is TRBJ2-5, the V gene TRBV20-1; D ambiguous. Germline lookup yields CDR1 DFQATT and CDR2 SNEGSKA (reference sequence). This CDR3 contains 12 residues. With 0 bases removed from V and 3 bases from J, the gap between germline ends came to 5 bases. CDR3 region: CSARDLKETQYF. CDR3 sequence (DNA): TGCAGTGCTAGAGATCTCAAAGAGACCCAGTACTTC.